Listed here are 8 T cell receptor beta chains from one sample, sequenced in a study of human T cells and chemical hapten exposure. TCRdb itself ran the RACE reads through MiXCR, one entry per CDR3 protein. The table has about 380,000 distinct CDR3 sequences, nearly 5% seen once; the top ten hold under 3%. Time point noted: patch test 1, 2 weeks after DPC sensitization. The treatment here: therapeutic diphenylcyclopropenone sensitization with weekly scalp DPC. The input for sequencing was whole blood, taken in connection with sensitization to the hapten diphenylcyclopropenone (DPC). The receptors derive from a woman in her forties or fifties with alopecia areata. Some clones in this sample may be carry-over from other donors' samples.

The chain recombines TRBV28 with TRBJ2-7, with a tentative D call TRBD1 (6 bases). CDR3 size: 15 residues. Germline CDR1 reads MDHEN; CDR2 reads SYDVKM. V was pared by 5 bases and J by 0 bases, with 14 bases between. The CDR3 protein is CASSPRGEDSYEQYF. The CDR3 DNA is TGTGCCAGCAGTCCCAGGGGAGAGGACTCCTACGAGCAGTACTTC.

This clonotype was picked up many times. The chain has TRBV25-1 and TRBJ2-5; D might be TRBD1 (6 bases). Trimming took 5 bases from V and 9 from J, leaving 22 bases between them. The CDR3 has 15 residues. In germline, CDR1 is MGHDK, CDR2 SYGVNS. Here the CDR3 DNA reads TGTGCCAGCAGTTTCGCCACAGGGCGAAGTGAGGCCCAGTACTTC. Its translation: CASSFATGRSEAQYF. Combining the CDR3 with reference TRBV25-1 and TRBJ2-5 gives the whole variable domain EADIYQTPRYLVIGTGKKITLECSQTMGHDKMYWYQQDPGMELHLIHYSYGVNSTEKGDLSSESTVSRIRTEHFPLTLESARPSHTSQYLCASSFATGRSEAQYFGPGTRLLVL.

This clonotype was observed many times. The chain joins TRBV2 to TRBJ1-5; D unresolved. The CDR3 contains 14 residues. V lost 1 base to trimming and J lost 2 bases, with 6 bases between them. Germline assignment: CDR1 SNHLY and CDR2 FYNNEI. This CDR3 reads CASSEGYGNQPQHF. The DNA for the CDR3 is TGTGCCAGCAGTGAAGGGTATGGCAATCAGCCCCAGCATTTT.

This clonotype was observed many times. This CDR3 fails to terminate in the conserved phenylalanine or tryptophan, so it likely reflects a read error. No DNA is shown, since the ends of the CDR3 on it are uncertain; the CDR3 is the one TCRdb lists. The V call is TRBV2, the J call TRBJ2-1; the DNA was not compared with TRBD1, the D call given in the table. Germline V CDR1 and CDR2: SNHLY, FYNNEI. The CDR3 numbers 11 amino acids, ends counted. The CDR3 here is CASRGQGALNC.

This clonotype was detected ten times or more. The J gene is TRBJ2-7, the V gene TRBV10-3, with 7 nucleotides matching TRBD2. Looked up from germline, CDR1 is ENHRY and CDR2 is SYGVKD. V shed 0 bases and J 1 base; nucleotides not matched to a gene: 3. The CDR3 loop spans 15 amino acids. The DNA of the CDR3 is TGTGCCATCAGTGAGTCGAGCGGGATTTCCTACGAGCAGTACTTC. This sequence encodes CAISESSGISYEQYF.

In this sample, this clonotype turned up many times. The V gene is TRBV30, the J gene TRBJ1-6, with a tentative D call TRBD1 (5 bases). CDR1 and CDR2 from the germline V gene are GTSNPN and SVGIG (reference sequence). V shed 2 bases and J shed 7 bases, with 9 bases lying between them. The CDR3 spans 13 residues. CDR3 loop: CAWSIQENSPLHF. In nucleotides, the CDR3 is TGTGCCTGGAGTATACAGGAGAATTCACCCCTCCACTTT.

This clonotype was recorded many times. In DNA, the CDR3 is TGCGCCAGCAGCTTGAAGGACAGGGGGCTCACAGATACGCAGTATTTT. As protein: CASSLKDRGLTDTQYF. The chain links TRBV5-1 to TRBJ2-3, with 11 positions matching TRBD1. CDR3 length: 16 residues. Trimming removed 1 base from V and 2 bases from J; junction bases left unmatched: 3. Germline-derived CDR1 and CDR2 are SGHRS and YFSETQ. Full variable domain (outside the CDR3, taken from reference TRBV5-1 and TRBJ2-3): KAGVTQTPRYLIKTRGQQVTLSCSPISGHRSVSWYQQTPGQGLQFLFEYFSETQRNKGNFPGRFSGRQFSNSRSEMNVSTLELGDSALYLCASSLKDRGLTDTQYFGPGTRLTVL.

There are many counts of this clonotype. The chain joins TRBV27 to TRBJ1-1; D unresolved. The germline gives CDR1 MNHEY, CDR2 SMNVEV (reference sequence). Trimming pared 9 bases from V and 8 bases from J, leaving 13 bases between. The CDR3 loop spans 11 amino acids. The CDR3 loop is CASKGTAEAFF. CDR3 DNA sequence: TGTGCCAGTAAAGGAACAGCCGAAGCTTTCTTT.